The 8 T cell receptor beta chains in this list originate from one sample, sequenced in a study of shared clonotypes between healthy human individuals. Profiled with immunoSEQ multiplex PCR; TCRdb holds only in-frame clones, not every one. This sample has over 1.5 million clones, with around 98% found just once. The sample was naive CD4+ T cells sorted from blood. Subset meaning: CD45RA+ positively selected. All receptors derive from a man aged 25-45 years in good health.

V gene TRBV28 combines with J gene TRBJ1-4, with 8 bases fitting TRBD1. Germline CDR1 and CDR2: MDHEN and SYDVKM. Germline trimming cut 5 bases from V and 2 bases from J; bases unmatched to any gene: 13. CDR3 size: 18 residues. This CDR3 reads CASSPGQGDFRTNEKLFF. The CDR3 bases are TGTGCCAGCAGTCCCGGACAGGGAGACTTTCGCACTAATGAAAAACTGTTTTTT.

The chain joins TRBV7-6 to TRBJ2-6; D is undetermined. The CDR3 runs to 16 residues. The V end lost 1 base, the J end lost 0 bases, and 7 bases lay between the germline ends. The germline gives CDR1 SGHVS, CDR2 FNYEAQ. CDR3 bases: TGTGCCAGCAGCTTAGGCCGGGCCTCTGGGGCCAACGTCCTGACTTTC. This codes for CASSLGRASGANVLTF.

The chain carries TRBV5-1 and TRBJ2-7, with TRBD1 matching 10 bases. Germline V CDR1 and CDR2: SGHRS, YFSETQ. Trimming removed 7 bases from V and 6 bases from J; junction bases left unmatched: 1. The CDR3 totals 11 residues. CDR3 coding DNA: TGCGCCAGCGGGACAGGGGTCGAGCAGTACTTC. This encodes CASGTGVEQYF.

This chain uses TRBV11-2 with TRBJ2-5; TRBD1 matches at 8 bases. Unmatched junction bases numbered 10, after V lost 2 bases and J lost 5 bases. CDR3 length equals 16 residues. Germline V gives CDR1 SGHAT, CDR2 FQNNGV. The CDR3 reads CASSLISAGGRETQYF. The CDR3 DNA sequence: TGTGCCAGCAGCTTAATTTCGGCAGGGGGCAGGGAGACCCAGTACTTC.

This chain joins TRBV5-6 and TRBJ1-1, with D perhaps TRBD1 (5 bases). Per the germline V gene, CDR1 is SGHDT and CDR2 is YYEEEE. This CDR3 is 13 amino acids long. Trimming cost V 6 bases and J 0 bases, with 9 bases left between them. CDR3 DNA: TGTGCCAGCACCTGGGGGGTGAACACTGAAGCTTTCTTT. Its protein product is CASTWGVNTEAFF.

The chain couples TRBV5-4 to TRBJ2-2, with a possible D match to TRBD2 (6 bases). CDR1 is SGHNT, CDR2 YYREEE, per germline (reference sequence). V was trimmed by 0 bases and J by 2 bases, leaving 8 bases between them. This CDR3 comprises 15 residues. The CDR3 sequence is CASSLDAGNTGELFF. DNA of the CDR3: TGTGCCAGCAGCTTGGATGCGGGAAACACCGGGGAGCTGTTTTTT.

CDR3 DNA sequence: TGTGCCAGCAGCTTGGGGGTTCAGGATGAAAAACTGTTTTTT. It translates to CASSLGVQDEKLFF. V usage is TRBV5-4 and J usage is TRBJ1-4; D gene ambiguous. CDR3 length: 14 residues. Germline CDR1 is SGHNT and CDR2 is YYREEE (reference sequence). V was shortened by 0 bases and J by 6 bases, with 9 bases between the two germline ends.

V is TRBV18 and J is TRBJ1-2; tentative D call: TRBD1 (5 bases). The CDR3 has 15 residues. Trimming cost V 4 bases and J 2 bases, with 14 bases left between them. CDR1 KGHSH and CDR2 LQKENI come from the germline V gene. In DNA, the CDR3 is TGTGCCAGCTCACAAAGACGGGAGGGGAACTATGGCTACACCTTC. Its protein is CASSQRREGNYGYTF. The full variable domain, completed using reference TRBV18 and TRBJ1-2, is NAGVMQNPRHLVRRRGQEARLRCSPMKGHSHVYWYRQLPEEGLKFMVYLQKENIIDESGMPKERFSAEFPKEGPSILRIQQVVRGDSAAYFCASSQRREGNYGYTFGSGTRLTVV.